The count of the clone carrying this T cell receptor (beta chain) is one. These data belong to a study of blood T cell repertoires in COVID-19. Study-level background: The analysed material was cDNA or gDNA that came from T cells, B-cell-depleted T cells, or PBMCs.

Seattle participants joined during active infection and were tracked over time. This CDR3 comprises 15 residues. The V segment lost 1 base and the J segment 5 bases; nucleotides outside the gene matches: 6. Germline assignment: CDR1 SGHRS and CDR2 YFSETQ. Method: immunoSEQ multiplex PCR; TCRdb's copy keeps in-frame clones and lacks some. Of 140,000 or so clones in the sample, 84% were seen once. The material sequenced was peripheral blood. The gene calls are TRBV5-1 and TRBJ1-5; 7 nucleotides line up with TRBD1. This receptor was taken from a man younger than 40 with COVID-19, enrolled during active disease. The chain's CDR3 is CASSLKQGQDQPQHF. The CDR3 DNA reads TGCGCCAGCAGCTTGAAACAGGGGCAGGATCAGCCCCAGCATTTT.